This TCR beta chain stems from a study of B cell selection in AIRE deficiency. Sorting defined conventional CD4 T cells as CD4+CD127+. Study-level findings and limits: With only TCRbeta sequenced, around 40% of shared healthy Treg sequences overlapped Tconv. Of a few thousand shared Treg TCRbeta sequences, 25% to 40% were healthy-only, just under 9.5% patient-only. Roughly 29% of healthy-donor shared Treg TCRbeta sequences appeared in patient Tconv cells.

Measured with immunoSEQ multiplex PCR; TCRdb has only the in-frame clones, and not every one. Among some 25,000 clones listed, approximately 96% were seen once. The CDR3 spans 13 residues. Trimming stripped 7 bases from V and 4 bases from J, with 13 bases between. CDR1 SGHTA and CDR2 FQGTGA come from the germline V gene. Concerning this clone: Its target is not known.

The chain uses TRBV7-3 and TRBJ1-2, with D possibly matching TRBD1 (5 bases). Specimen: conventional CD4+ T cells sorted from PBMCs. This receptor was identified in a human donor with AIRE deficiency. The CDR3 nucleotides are TGTGCCAGCACCCCCGAGACAGCCTATGGCTACACCTTC. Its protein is CASTPETAYGYTF. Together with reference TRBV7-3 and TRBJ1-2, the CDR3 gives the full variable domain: GAGVSQTPSNKVTEKGKYVELRCDPISGHTALYWYRQSLGQGPEFLIYFQGTGAADDSGLPNDRFFAVRPEGSVSTLKIQRTERGDSAVYLCASTPETAYGYTFGSGTRLTVV.